These T cell receptor beta chains were read from a single sample in a study of high-grade serous ovarian cancer treatment subgroups. Only in-frame clones appear in the TCRdb table, and some are missing; sequencing was by immunoSEQ multiplex PCR. The sample shows roughly 3,000 clones, 80% of them seen only once. Sequencing was done on a sample of tumor tissue. The receptors stem from a human donor with high-grade serous ovarian cancer. Each CDR3 is given with its conserved first and last residue. The order of the fields is J gene, V gene, clone size, D gene, CDR3 DNA, CDR3 protein. D genes are given only for firm matches. Size values are once, few and many counts, or a class for expanded clones, and some rows have none.

J: TRBJ1-4; V: TRBV25-1; size: once; D: TRBD1; DNA: TGTGCCAGCAGAGGACAGGGAAATGAAAAACTGTTTTTT; CDR3: CASRGQGNEKLFF
J: TRBJ1-6; V: TRBV2; size: .; D: TRBD1; DNA: TGTGCCAGCACTCAAGACAGGGGTTATAATTCACCCCTCCACTTT; CDR3: CASTQDRGYNSPLHF
J: TRBJ2-1; V: TRBV6-1; size: .; D: TRBD2; DNA: TGTGCCAGCGATAGCGGGACCTACAATGAGCAGTTCTTC; CDR3: CASDSGTYNEQFF
J: TRBJ2-3; V: TRBV25-1; size: .; D: .; DNA: TGTGCCAGCAGTGAACAGAAAGGACGGACAGATACGCAGTATTTT; CDR3: CASSEQKGRTDTQYF
J: TRBJ2-1; V: TRBV5-1; size: .; D: .; DNA: TGCGCCAGCAGCACCGACTACAATGAGCAGTTCTTC; CDR3: CASSTDYNEQFF
J: TRBJ2-1; V: TRBV4-2; size: .; D: .; DNA: TGTGCCAGCAGCCAAGATTTGGCGCCAGGCGACTACAATGAGCAGTTCTTC; CDR3: CASSQDLAPGDYNEQFF
J: TRBJ2-6; V: TRBV2; size: .; D: .; DNA: TGTGCCAGCAGAGGGGATGGGGCCAACGTCCTGACTTTC; CDR3: CASRGDGANVLTF
J: TRBJ1-6; V: TRBV21-1; size: .; D: .; DNA: TGTGCCAGCAGCACCTCGAACAGGGGAAATAATTCACCCCTCCACTTT; CDR3: CASSTSNRGNNSPLHF
J: TRBJ1-1; V: TRBV15; size: .; D: .; DNA: TGTGCCACCAGAAGCGCGGTACCCGGGGACACTGAAGCTTTCTTT; CDR3: CATRSAVPGDTEAFF
J: TRBJ1-2; V: TRBV14; size: .; D: .; DNA: TGTGCCAGCAGCCAAGACCCACGACGAGGCTACACCTTC; CDR3: CASSQDPRRGYTF
J: TRBJ1-6; V: TRBV14; size: .; D: .; DNA: TGTGCCAGCAGCCAAGAACGGGGGATCTCACCCCTCCACTTT; CDR3: CASSQERGISPLHF
J: TRBJ2-4; V: TRBV5-6; size: .; D: .; DNA: TGTGCCAGCAGCTTGTGGTTTCCGGGTGCCAAAAACATTCAGTACTTC; CDR3: CASSLWFPGAKNIQYF
J: TRBJ1-1; V: TRBV7-2; size: .; D: TRBD1; DNA: TGTGCCAGCAGCTTAGAAGCAGGGGGTGGTGAAGCTTTCTTT; CDR3: CASSLEAGGGEAFF
J: TRBJ2-3; V: TRBV5-1; size: .; D: TRBD2; DNA: TGCGCCAGCAGCTCAGGGACTATAAGCACAGATACGCAGTATTTT; CDR3: CASSSGTISTDTQYF
J: TRBJ2-7; V: TRBV25-1; size: .; D: TRBD1; DNA: TGTGCCAGTACAACAGGGGACTCCTACGAGCAGTACTTC; CDR3: CASTTGDSYEQYF
J: TRBJ1-1; V: TRBV11-3; size: .; D: .; DNA: TGTGCCAGCAGTCCTAATTACGGACGGTGGAACACTGAAGCTTTCTTT; CDR3: CASSPNYGRWNTEAFF
J: TRBJ1-5; V: TRBV28; size: .; D: .; DNA: TGTGCCAGCAAACAGCCCAATCAGCCCCAGCATTTT; CDR3: CASKQPNQPQHF
J: TRBJ2-2; V: TRBV29-1; size: once; D: .; DNA: TGCAGCGTTGTAGGGCAGGTTAACACCGGGGAGCTGTTTTTT; CDR3: CSVVGQVNTGELFF
J: TRBJ2-7; V: TRBV19; size: .; D: TRBD1; DNA: TGTGCCAGTAGTATAGATGTCACAGGGGGCGTCTACGAGCAGTACTTC; CDR3: CASSIDVTGGVYEQYF
J: TRBJ2-1; V: TRBV6-1; size: .; D: .; DNA: TGTGCCAGCAGTGAAGCGCTCTACGTGGGCTCTCAGAACTACAATGAGCAGTTCTTC; CDR3: CASSEALYVGSQNYNEQFF